These T cell receptor beta chains were read from a single sample in a study of blood T cell repertoires in COVID-19. Only in-frame clones appear in the TCRdb table, and some are missing; sequencing was by immunoSEQ multiplex PCR. The profile covers 45,000 to 50,000 clones, with less than 90% appearing a single time and around 10% taken by the ten largest. The sequenced sample was peripheral blood. These receptors all come from a human donor in a cohort sampled during active COVID-19. The CDR3 runs from the conserved cysteine through the conserved F or W. D genes are given only for firm matches. Size is stated for part of the rows, as once, few or many counts, or as a class when the clone is expanded.

d_call	clone_size	v_call	j_call	cdr3_aa	cdr3_nt
-	-	TRBV18	TRBJ1-4	CASSPGVTSASTNEKLFF	TGTGCCAGCTCACCGGGAGTTACATCAGCCTCAACTAATGAAAAACTGTTTTTT
-	-	TRBV3-1/TRBV3-2	TRBJ1-2	CASSLRQDGGYTF	TGTGCCAGCAGCCTAAGACAGGATGGGGGCTACACCTTC
-	-	TRBV14	TRBJ2-1	CASSQGALNEQFF	TGTGCCAGCAGCCAAGGGGCTCTCAATGAGCAGTTCTTC
-	once	TRBV5-1	TRBJ2-1	CATNTGDSYNEQFF	TGCGCCACCAATACAGGAGATTCCTACAATGAGCAGTTCTTC
TRBD2	-	TRBV5-1	TRBJ2-5	CASSLGLAGGEETQYF	TGCGCCAGCAGCTTGGGACTAGCGGGGGGCGAGGAGACCCAGTACTTC
-	-	TRBV6-5	TRBJ2-5	CASREGSRHQETQYF	TGTGCCAGCAGAGAGGGAAGCAGACACCAAGAGACCCAGTACTTC
TRBD2	-	TRBV7-8	TRBJ2-3	CASSLGRGAGFSTDTQYF	TGTGCCAGCAGCTTAGGTAGGGGAGCGGGGTTTAGCACAGATACGCAGTATTTT
TRBD1	-	TRBV28	TRBJ1-2	CASRPTGVQGYTF	TGTGCCAGCAGGCCAACAGGGGTACAAGGCTACACCTTC
-	-	TRBV7-3	TRBJ1-2	CASSLSSGNGYTF	TGTGCCAGCAGCTTAAGTTCAGGGAACGGCTACACCTTC
TRBD1	-	TRBV6-6	TRBJ2-5	CATNGGQATQYF	TGTGCCACCAATGGGGGACAGGCAACCCAGTACTTC
TRBD2	-	TRBV3-1/TRBV3-2	TRBJ2-1	CASSQGLAGSSSYNEQFF	TGTGCCAGCAGCCAGGGACTAGCGGGGAGCAGCTCCTACAATGAGCAGTTCTTC
TRBD1	-	TRBV3-1/TRBV3-2	TRBJ1-2	CASSQEYQLGTASNYGYTF	TGTGCCAGCAGCCAAGAGTACCAACTCGGGACAGCATCTAACTATGGCTACACCTTC
-	-	TRBV6-5	TRBJ1-2	CASILGGGIIYGYTF	TGTGCCAGCATTTTAGGGGGGGGTATAATCTATGGCTACACCTTC
-	-	TRBV2	TRBJ1-5	CASSLRPGGGYSNQPQHF	TGTGCCAGCAGTCTAAGACCGGGGGGGGGATATAGCAATCAGCCCCAGCATTTT
TRBD1	-	TRBV7-9	TRBJ1-5	CASSDGQGANQPQHF	TGTGCCAGCAGCGACGGACAGGGGGCTAACCAGCCCCAGCATTTT
TRBD2	-	TRBV13	TRBJ2-7	CASRRLAGGYEQYF	TGTGCCAGCCGGAGGCTAGCGGGGGGTTACGAGCAGTACTTC
-	-	TRBV28	TRBJ2-3	CASSLGVAPTDTQYF	TGTGCCAGCAGTTTAGGTGTGGCACCCACAGATACGCAGTATTTT
-	-	TRBV19	TRBJ1-4	CASRSGDSQGEKLFF	TGTGCCAGTAGATCGGGGGACTCCCAGGGAGAAAAACTGTTTTTT
TRBD1	-	TRBV5-5	TRBJ1-2	CASSQLPDRGNGYTF	TGTGCCAGCAGCCAACTTCCGGACAGGGGGAATGGCTACACCTTC
-	-	TRBV24-1	TRBJ2-1	CATSQGSYNEQFF	TGTGCCACCAGTCAGGGCTCCTACAATGAGCAGTTCTTC
-	-	TRBV7-2	TRBJ2-7	CASSSERVSEQYF	TGTGCCAGCAGCTCAGAGAGGGTGTCAGAGCAGTACTTC
TRBD2	-	TRBV9	TRBJ2-3	CASSVGTRYTDTQYF	TGTGCCAGCAGCGTAGGGACTAGATACACAGATACGCAGTATTTT
TRBD2	-	TRBV7-6	TRBJ2-3	CASSPHGTSGTDTQYF	TGTGCCAGCAGCCCCCATGGGACTAGCGGCACAGATACGCAGTATTTT
TRBD1	-	TRBV6-6	TRBJ1-1	CASRRGTGTEAFF	TGTGCCAGCAGACGTGGGACAGGCACTGAAGCTTTCTTT
TRBD1	-	TRBV9	TRBJ2-1	CASSELGQGNNEQFF	TGTGCCAGCAGCGAACTGGGACAGGGGAACAATGAGCAGTTCTTC
-	few	TRBV7-2	TRBJ2-2	CASSLRQANTGELFF	TGTGCCAGCAGCTTGCGACAGGCGAACACCGGGGAGCTGTTTTTT
-	-	TRBV6-5	TRBJ1-5	CASSPTGNNQPQHF	TGTGCCAGCAGTCCCACGGGGAACAATCAGCCCCAGCATTTT
-	-	TRBV3-1/TRBV3-2	TRBJ1-4	CASSQDLAGGGEKLFF	TGTGCCAGCAGCCAAGATCTAGCCGGGGGAGGTGAAAAACTGTTTTTT
-	-	TRBV11-1	TRBJ1-2	CASSLAQGNLYTF	TGTGCCAGCAGCTTAGCGCAGGGAAATCTCTACACCTTC
-	few	TRBV7-7	TRBJ2-7	CASSLAKGPVGEQYF	TGTGCTAGCAGCTTAGCTAAGGGGCCGGTAGGCGAGCAGTACTTC
-	-	TRBV18	TRBJ2-7	CASSPAGRDEQYF	TGTGCCAGCTCACCGGCTGGTCGGGACGAGCAGTACTTC
TRBD2	-	TRBV2	TRBJ2-5	CASSRTSTRETQYF	TGTGCCAGCAGCAGGACTAGTACGAGGGAGACCCAGTACTTC
TRBD2	-	TRBV5-8	TRBJ2-3	CASSLALAGGEEDTQYF	TGTGCCAGCAGCTTGGCCCTAGCGGGGGGCGAAGAGGATACGCAGTATTTT
TRBD1	-	TRBV30	TRBJ1-3	CACANRGLSGNTIYF	TGTGCCTGCGCAAACAGGGGCCTCTCTGGAAACACCATATATTTT
TRBD1	-	TRBV2	TRBJ2-2	CASSSQGASTGELFF	TGTGCCAGCAGTTCCCAGGGGGCTAGCACCGGGGAGCTGTTTTTT
TRBD1	-	TRBV6-6	TRBJ1-2	CASSPRLDRGNYGYTF	TGTGCCAGCAGCCCGCGCCTGGACAGGGGAAACTATGGCTACACCTTC
TRBD2	-	TRBV10-3	TRBJ2-1	CAIREAGGRDEQFF	TGTGCCATCAGGGAAGCGGGGGGGCGGGATGAGCAGTTCTTC
-	-	TRBV7-3	TRBJ2-2	CASSLLAYTGELFF	TGTGCCAGCAGCTTGTTGGCCTACACCGGGGAGCTGTTTTTT
-	-	TRBV19	TRBJ1-4	CASSMSYAANEKLFF	TGTGCCAGTAGTATGAGCTACGCGGCTAATGAAAAACTGTTTTTT
-	-	TRBV3-1/TRBV3-2	TRBJ2-7	CASSRGTMLEQYF	TGTGCCAGCAGCCGAGGGACAATGCTCGAGCAGTACTTC
TRBD2	-	TRBV2	TRBJ2-1	CASSPPGLADEQFF	TGTGCCAGCAGTCCTCCGGGACTAGCGGATGAGCAGTTCTTC
TRBD2	-	TRBV5-1	TRBJ2-7	CASCPSGGYEQYF	TGCGCCAGCTGTCCCTCGGGGGGCTACGAGCAGTACTTC
-	once	TRBV7-3	TRBJ1-2	CASSPMQGANYGYTF	TGTGCCAGCAGCCCAATGCAGGGCGCTAACTATGGCTACACCTTC
TRBD1	-	TRBV18	TRBJ2-2	CASSSSGTGGNGELFF	TGTGCCAGCTCATCGTCCGGGACAGGGGGGAACGGGGAGCTGTTTTTT
-	-	TRBV20-1	TRBJ1-2	CSALNNYGYTF	TGCAGTGCACTGAATAACTATGGCTACACCTTC
TRBD2	-	TRBV3-1/TRBV3-2	TRBJ2-2	CASSQPAGGGPNTGELFF	TGTGCCAGCAGCCAACCGGCGGGCGGGGGGCCAAACACCGGGGAGCTGTTTTTT
TRBD1	-	TRBV10-2	TRBJ1-2	CASKPGQRANYGYTF	TGCGCCAGCAAGCCGGGACAGCGAGCTAACTATGGCTACACCTTC